This record covers a single T cell receptor beta chain. Sequenced by immunoSEQ multiplex PCR; TCRdb stores in-frame clones only, minus some. Here the sample spans about 310,000 clones, about 85% being singletons. This sample is part of a study of blood T cell repertoires in COVID-19. Study-level background: Researchers got acute and convalescent COVID-19 samples from the United States, Italy and Spain.

CDR1 and CDR2 (germline): MGHDK, SYGVNS. CDR3 length: 15 residues. Germline trimming cut 3 bases from V and 4 bases from J; bases unmatched to any gene: 6. Enrollees, about 18 to 90 years old, lived in 25 or so US areas. This sequence joins TRBV25-1 and TRBJ2-3; the match to TRBD1 covers 8 bases. The TCR originated in a woman in her twenties or thirties who had been exposed to COVID-19. Sequencing was carried out using PBMCs or T cells enriched from blood (not recorded which). This chain's CDR3 is CASSEIGTGADTQYF. CDR3 sequence (DNA): TGTGCCAGCAGTGAGATCGGGACAGGCGCAGATACGCAGTATTTT.